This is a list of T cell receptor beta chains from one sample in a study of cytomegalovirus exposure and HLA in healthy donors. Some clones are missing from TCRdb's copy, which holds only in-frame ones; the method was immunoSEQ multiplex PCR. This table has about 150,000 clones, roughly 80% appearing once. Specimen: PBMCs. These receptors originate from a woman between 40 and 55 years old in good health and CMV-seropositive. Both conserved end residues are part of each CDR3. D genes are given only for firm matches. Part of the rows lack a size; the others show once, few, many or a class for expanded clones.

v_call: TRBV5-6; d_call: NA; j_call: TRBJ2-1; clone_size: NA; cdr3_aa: CASSTGQNEQFF
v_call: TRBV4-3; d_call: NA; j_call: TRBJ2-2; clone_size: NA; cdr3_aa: CASSQEGGNTGELFF
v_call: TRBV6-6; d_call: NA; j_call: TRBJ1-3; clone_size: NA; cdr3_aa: CASSYSDTASGNTIYF
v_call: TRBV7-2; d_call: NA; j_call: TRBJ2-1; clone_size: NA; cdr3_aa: CASSPPNNEQFF
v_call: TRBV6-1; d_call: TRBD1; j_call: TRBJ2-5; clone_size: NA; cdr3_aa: CASSLDRVVETQYF
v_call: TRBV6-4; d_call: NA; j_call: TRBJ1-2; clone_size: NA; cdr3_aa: CASSGKGLNYGYTF
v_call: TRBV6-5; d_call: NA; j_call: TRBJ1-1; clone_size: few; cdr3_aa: CASSPSEVLDTEAFF
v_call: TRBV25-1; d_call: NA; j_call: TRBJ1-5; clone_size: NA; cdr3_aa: CASSETGWGQPQHF
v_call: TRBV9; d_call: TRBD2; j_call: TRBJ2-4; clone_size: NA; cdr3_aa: CASSPSAGGTVIQYF
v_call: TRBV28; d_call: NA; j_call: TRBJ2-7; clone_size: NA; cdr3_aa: CASRIKWVSGSHEQYF
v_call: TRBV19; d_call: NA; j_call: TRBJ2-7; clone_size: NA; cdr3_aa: CASSPGGPPRDEQYF
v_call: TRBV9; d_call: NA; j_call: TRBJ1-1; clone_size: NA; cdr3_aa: CASSVLGTSEAFF
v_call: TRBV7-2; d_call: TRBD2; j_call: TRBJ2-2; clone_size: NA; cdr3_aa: CASSRLAGATGELFF
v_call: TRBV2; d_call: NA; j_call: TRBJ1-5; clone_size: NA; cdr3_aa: CASSEGVGIQLGTQPQHF
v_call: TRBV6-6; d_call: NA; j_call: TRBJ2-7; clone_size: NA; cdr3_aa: CASSRLQGYEQYF
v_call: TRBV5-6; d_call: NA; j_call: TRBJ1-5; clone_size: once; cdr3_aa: CASSLGGRGNQPQHF